One and the same sample provided the 3 T cell receptor beta chains below, sequenced in a study of T cell responses to AZD1222 COVID-19 vaccine. Repertoires were generated with immunoSEQ multiplex PCR, while TCRdb's copy carries only in-frame clones and drops some. Of over 130,000 clones in the sample, approximately 89% were seen once. The starting material was peripheral blood, obtained on day 0 of AZD1222 vaccination. These receptors were taken from an adult in good health.

The genes are TRBV27 and TRBJ1-2; tentative D call: TRBD1 (5 bases). V lost 0 bases and J lost 4, with 12 bases in between. The V gene's germline CDR1 is MNHEY and CDR2 SMNVEV (reference sequence). This CDR3 spans 15 amino acids. The CDR3 nucleotides are TGTGCCAGCAGTTTATCTTCGTCGGGGGGCTATGGCTACACCTTC. Translation: CASSLSSSGGYGYTF.

The chain links TRBV4-1 to TRBJ2-6; D ambiguous. Germline CDR1 reads MGHRA; CDR2 reads YSYEKL. The CDR3 runs 14 residues. Trimming removed 1 base at V and 3 bases at J, with 4 bases between. The CDR3 sequence is CASSQVSGANVLTF. CDR3 coding DNA: TGCGCCAGCAGCCAAGTGAGTGGGGCCAACGTCCTGACTTTC.

The chain joins TRBV12-3 or TRBV12-4 to TRBJ1-2; 7 nucleotides agree with TRBD1. The V gene end was trimmed by 7 bases and the J gene end by 4 bases; junction bases not matched to a gene: 6. This CDR3 comprises 13 residues. The chain's CDR3 is CASTKGAGYGYTF. CDR3 sequence (DNA): TGTGCCAGCACCAAGGGGGCCGGCTATGGCTACACCTTC.